The sample holds one count of the clone carrying this T cell receptor (beta chain). This specimen comes from a study of blood T cell repertoires in COVID-19. On the study more broadly: Sites in the United States, Italy and Spain provided acute and convalescent COVID-19 samples. In each case, the material was cDNA or gDNA derived from T cells, B-cell-depleted T cells, or PBMCs.

Original analysis: Amplification with reference gene primers provided the estimates of nucleated cell counts. The data were produced by immunoSEQ multiplex PCR, yet TCRdb's version contains in-frame clones alone and is incomplete. The V and J calls and clone size are taken from that table; D and trimming were inferred from the DNA. The repertoire holds around 130,000 clones, with approximately 85% as singletons. Sequencing was performed on peripheral blood. The TCR was taken from a human donor in a cohort sampled during active COVID-19.

CDR3 in DNA: TGTGCCAGCAGCTTAGGGACTAGCGGGGGGGACGAGCAGTACTTC. Translating it yields CASSLGTSGGDEQYF. The V and J genes are TRBV7-6 and TRBJ2-7, with TRBD2 identical over 15 bases. Germline lookup yields CDR1 SGHVS and CDR2 FNYEAQ. This CDR3 has 15 amino acids. The trim removed 1 base at V and 5 bases at J, leaving 0 bases unmatched.